Sequencing of this T cell receptor (beta chain) was carried out in a study of regulatory T cells in long-lasting Graves disease. As to this clonotype: Its antigen is undetermined.

Per germline, CDR1 LGHNA and CDR2 YSLEER. V dropped 2 bases and J dropped 1 base, with 14 bases sitting between them. This CDR3 spans 16 amino acids. Study-level findings and limits: A reduction in accuracy may have resulted from the small sample size.

Building the TCR beta libraries relied on iRepertoire HTBI primers, and CDR3 regions underwent Arm-PCR. Original methodology: Analysis of the samples identified roughly 62 TRBV and 14 TRBJ segments. TCRdb redid the calling of the multiplex PCR reads with MiXCR, one entry per CDR3 protein. Here the V and J calls rest on TCRdb's processing, not on the authors' analysis. The data hold 400,000 or so distinct CDR3 sequences, with about a quarter observed a single time. Indicated time point: persistent/refractory GD, antithyroid drugs over 5 years with positive TRAb. There was RNA extracted from PBMCs, and the TCR library was made from it.

The receptor was derived from a female donor with Graves disease. The chain uses TRBV4-3 and TRBJ1-2; no firm D call. The sequencing used peripheral blood mononuclear cells (PBMCs), collected when the disease was refractory, from a patient treated with antithyroid drugs. The CDR3 coding sequence is TGCGCCAGCAGCCAATCCCCGCGCGCTTTTAACTATGGCTACACCTTC. It yields the protein CASSQSPRAFNYGYTF.